The clone carrying this TCR beta chain showed up just a few times. The antigen remains undetermined. This specimen comes from a study of human T cells and chemical hapten exposure. Study-wide context: Diphenylcyclopropenone, dosed weekly to the scalp, was given to patients throughout the approximately 22-week study. TCR yields differed between samples (mainly from small differences in pooled library volume). General study points: All donors were alopecia patients, so their immunity may differ from that of healthy people.

Each CDR3 protein is one row after TCRdb ran MiXCR on the RACE reads. The data hold about 120,000 distinct CDR3 sequences, with about 11% observed a single time. V trimming: 6 bases; J trimming: 5 bases; junction bases outside the gene matches: 8. The CDR3 loop spans 14 amino acids. As to time point: patch test 3, about 24 weeks after DPC sensitization. Treatment reported: therapeutic diphenylcyclopropenone sensitization with weekly scalp DPC. At every patch-test visit, blood was drawn before the patch test was applied. This sequence was found in a woman aged 50 to 65 with alopecia areata. Some clones in this sample may be carry-over from other donors' samples. The genes are TRBV12-3 or TRBV12-4 and TRBJ1-1, with 8 bases aligning to TRBD1. The input for sequencing was whole blood, taken in connection with sensitization to the hapten diphenylcyclopropenone (DPC). The CDR3 bases are TGTGCCAGCAGCCCGACAGGGGTCCCAACTGAAGCTTTCTTT. This codes for CASSPTGVPTEAFF.